Below are 27 T cell receptor beta chains sequenced from a single sample in a study of identical twins. TCRdb re-analysed the 5' RACE reads in MiXCR, keeping a single row per CDR3 protein. The sample records about 530,000 distinct CDR3 sequences, more than 20% being singletons. This sample was shared with a second study, whose subject was yellow fever vaccine responses in identical twins.

The sample comprised CD4+ T cells sorted from blood. These TCRs come from a woman younger than 30 in good health.

This clonotype was observed a handful of times. The CDR3 here is CATSDFRGGRFF. Here the CDR3 DNA reads TGTGCCACCAGTGATTTCCGAGGGGGCAGGTTCTTC. The chain has TRBV24-1 and TRBJ2-1; TRBD1 matches 7 bases. The CDR3 contains 12 residues. The germline CDR1 and CDR2 sequences are KGHDR and SFDVKD. J lost 15 bases, V lost 1 base, and 5 bases had no gene match.

V is TRBV14 and J is TRBJ1-1; the match to TRBD1 covers 8 bases. With V trimmed by 9 bases and J by 0 bases, 3 bases remained unmatched. The V gene's germline CDR1 is SGHDN and CDR2 FVKESK. The CDR3 totals 13 residues. The CDR3 reads CASTRGLNTEAFF. The CDR3, as DNA: TGTGCCAGTACCAGGGGGCTGAACACTGAAGCTTTCTTT.

The chain couples TRBV20-1 to TRBJ2-1; D is undetermined. CDR1 and CDR2 (germline): DFQATT, SNEGSKA (reference sequence). V lost 8 bases and J lost 0, with 11 bases in between. This CDR3 is built from 13 residues. The CDR3, as DNA: TGCAGTCCCTTCCTAAGCTCCTACAATGAGCAGTTCTTC. Translating it yields CSPFLSSYNEQFF.

The rearrangement links TRBV12-3 or TRBV12-4 to TRBJ2-7; 7 bases map to TRBD1. The CDR3 runs to 16 residues. The junction had 14 bases not matched to a gene; V was cut back by 9 bases and J by 0 bases. Written as DNA, the CDR3 is TGTGCCAGAAGTCCCCCGGACAGGCCGAGCTCCTACGAGCAGTACTTC. As protein: CARSPPDRPSSYEQYF.

The V call is TRBV18, the J call TRBJ2-3, with D perhaps TRBD2 (5 bases). V was shortened by 0 bases and J by 6 bases, with 10 bases between the two germline ends. Germline CDR1 reads KGHSH; CDR2 reads LQKENI. The CDR3 covers 14 residues. The CDR3 DNA reads TGTGCCAGCTCACCACCCGGGGTACCCGATACGCAGTATTTT. It is translated as CASSPPGVPDTQYF. Full variable domain (missing parts from reference TRBV18 and TRBJ2-3): NAGVMQNPRHLVRRRGQEARLRCSPMKGHSHVYWYRQLPEEGLKFMVYLQKENIIDESGMPKERFSAEFPKEGPSILRIQQVVRGDSAAYFCASSPPGVPDTQYFGPGTRLTVL.

This clonotype was seen only a few times. The chain is built from TRBV29-1 and TRBJ2-1; TRBD2 agrees at 11 bases. Germline-derived CDR1 and CDR2 are SQVTM and ANQGSEA. V trimming: 5 bases; J trimming: 4 bases; junction bases outside the gene matches: 13. The CDR3 consists of 17 residues. The CDR3 DNA sequence: TGCAGCGTTCAGGGAAAACTAGCGGGAGCGCGATACAATGAGCAGTTCTTC. This gives the protein CSVQGKLAGARYNEQFF.

This chain uses TRBV7-9 with TRBJ2-7; D is perhaps TRBD1 or TRBD2 (5 bases each). Germline V gene data show CDR1 as SEHNR and CDR2 as FQNEAQ (reference sequence). V dropped 5 bases and J dropped 5 bases, with 16 bases sitting between them. The CDR3 has 14 amino acids. CDR3 sequence reads: CASSGPGRDDEQYV. CDR3 coding DNA: TGTGCCAGCAGCGGCCCGGGACGGGACGACGAGCAGTACGTC.

This clonotype showed up just a few times. The gene calls are TRBV20-1 and TRBJ1-2; D may be TRBD1 (6 bases). Germline V gene sequence: CDR1 DFQATT, CDR2 SNEGSKA (reference sequence). This CDR3 contains 14 residues. V lost 4 bases and J lost 4, with 16 bases in between. The CDR3 DNA reads as TGCAGTGCTACCTCCCTACAGGGCAGCTATGGCTACACCTTC. Translating it yields CSATSLQGSYGYTF.

The chain recombines TRBV5-1 with TRBJ2-3; 8 positions agree with TRBD2. The trim removed 4 bases at V and 2 bases at J, leaving 6 bases unmatched. CDR3 length: 15 amino acids. Germline CDR1 reads SGHRS; CDR2 reads YFSETQ. CDR3 loop: CASSPGTRFTDTQYF. The CDR3 coding sequence is TGCGCCAGCAGCCCAGGGACTAGATTCACAGATACGCAGTATTTT.

This clonotype was counted only a few times. The J gene is TRBJ2-1, the V gene TRBV12-3 or TRBV12-4; 8 bases map to TRBD2. This CDR3 contains 14 residues. Trimming at V came to 6 bases and at J to 4 bases, leaving 5 bases not matched to a gene. The CDR3 region is CASSKLAVYNEQFF. CDR3 sequence (DNA): TGTGCCAGCAGCAAACTAGCGGTATACAATGAGCAGTTCTTC.

V gene TRBV15 combines with J gene TRBJ1-4; D not resolved. V gave up 3 bases and J gave up 7 bases, with 12 bases separating them. The CDR3 is 14 amino acids. Germline V gene data show CDR1 as LNHNV and CDR2 as YYDKDF (reference sequence). The CDR3 sequence is CATSRSSSGEKLFF. In DNA form, the CDR3 reads TGTGCCACCAGCAGGTCATCGTCGGGTGAAAAACTGTTTTTT.

The sample holds a few counts of this clonotype. This chain links TRBV5-1 with TRBJ2-3; 8 positions agree with TRBD2. The CDR3 loop spans 17 amino acids. J lost 0 bases, V lost 4 bases, and 10 bases had no gene match. Germline CDR1 reads SGHRS; CDR2 reads YFSETQ. The CDR3 protein is CASSRDRSSGSTDTQYF. CDR3 bases: TGCGCCAGCAGCCGGGATAGGTCTAGCGGGAGCACAGATACGCAGTATTTT.

V gene TRBV28 combines with J gene TRBJ2-3; TRBD1 matches 7 bases. V gave up 8 bases and J gave up 3 bases; unmatched junction bases: 8. The CDR3 is 14 residues long. The germline V gene has CDR1 MDHEN and CDR2 SYDVKM. Here the CDR3 reads CASARGGLTDTQYF. CDR3 nucleotide sequence: TGTGCCAGCGCCAGAGGGGGCCTAACAGATACGCAGTATTTT. Full variable domain (remainder filled in from reference TRBV28 and TRBJ2-3): DVKVTQSSRYLVKRTGEKVFLECVQDMDHENMFWYRQDPGLGLRLIYFSYDVKMKEKGDIPEGYSVSREKKERFSLILESASTNQTSMYLCASARGGLTDTQYFGPGTRLTVL.

This clonotype turned up a few times. J is TRBJ1-1 and V is TRBV5-1, with D possibly being TRBD1 (5 bases). Trimming left V 0 bases short and J 1 base short, with 10 bases between. This CDR3 region has 15 residues. Germline V gene sequence: CDR1 SGHRS, CDR2 YFSETQ. CDR3 loop: CASSLASTGNTEAFF. CDR3 coding DNA: TGCGCCAGCAGCTTGGCCAGTACAGGGAACACTGAAGCTTTCTTT.

This clonotype occurred a few times. The genes are TRBV12-3 or TRBV12-4 and TRBJ1-5; no clear D. With 5 bases removed from V and 1 base from J, the gap between germline ends came to 9 bases. CDR3 length: 14 amino acids. The CDR3, as DNA: TGTGCCAGCAGTCCCGGACGGAGCAATCAGCCCCAGCATTTT. Translating gives CASSPGRSNQPQHF.

V and J are TRBV28 and TRBJ2-2, with 8 bases lining up with TRBD2. Trimming cost V 2 bases and J 4 bases; bases outside gene matches: 3. The CDR3 covers 15 residues. Germline lookup yields CDR1 MDHEN and CDR2 SYDVKM. The CDR3 here is CASSLALAVTGELFF. The CDR3 nucleotides read TGTGCCAGCAGTTTAGCACTAGCGGTCACCGGGGAGCTGTTTTTT.

This clonotype was recorded a few times. The V call is TRBV11-2, the J call TRBJ1-1; D not certain. Germline V gene lookup returns CDR1 SGHAT and CDR2 FQNNGV. This CDR3 has 15 residues. Trimming left V 1 base short and J 4 bases short, with 13 bases between. CDR3 residues: CASSLGSSRATEAFF. The CDR3 bases are TGTGCCAGCAGCTTAGGGAGCTCCCGGGCCACTGAAGCTTTCTTT.

The chain joins TRBV5-6 to TRBJ2-1; tentatively, D is TRBD1 (6 bases). The CDR3 sequence is 15 residues long. V lost 0 bases and J 4 bases, leaving 11 bases between the germline ends. The germline CDR1 and CDR2 sequences are SGHDT and YYEEEE. The CDR3 bases are TGTGCCAGCAGCTTGGGGACAGCGAGATACAATGAGCAGTTCTTC. It encodes CASSLGTARYNEQFF. The variable domain in full, with the rest retrieved from reference TRBV5-6 and TRBJ2-1, is DAGVTQSPTHLIKTRGQQVTLRCSPKSGHDTVSWYQQALGQGPQFIFQYYEEEERQRGNFPDRFSGHQFPNYSSELNVNALLLGDSALYLCASSLGTARYNEQFFGPGTRLTVL.

The rearrangement joins TRBV19 to TRBJ1-1; D is unresolved. The CDR3 spans 15 residues. Trimming removed 11 bases at V and 1 base at J, with 20 bases between. CDR1 is LNHDA, CDR2 SQIVND, per germline (reference sequence). Here the CDR3 DNA reads TGTGCCTCAGTTCGAAACGAGGTTCAGAACACTGAAGCTTTCTTT. Translated: CASVRNEVQNTEAFF.

This clonotype has more than one count but fewer than ten. This rearrangement joins TRBV7-9 to TRBJ2-3, with D uncertain. The CDR3 is made up of 13 amino acids. Trimming shortened V by 3 bases and J by 1 base, and 5 bases separated the two germline ends. The germline gives CDR1 SEHNR, CDR2 FQNEAQ (reference sequence). CDR3 in DNA: TGTGCCAGCAGCTTTATCGGCACAGATACGCAGTATTTT. It specifies CASSFIGTDTQYF. Looking up the rest from reference TRBV7-9 and TRBJ2-3 gives the full variable domain: DTGVSQNPRHKITKRGQNVTFRCDPISEHNRLYWYRQTLGQGPEFLTYFQNEAQLEKSRLLSDRFSAERPKGSFSTLEIQRTEQGDSAMYLCASSFIGTDTQYFGPGTRLTVL.

This sequence joins TRBV5-1 and TRBJ1-1; 8 bases agree with TRBD1. The V segment lost 3 bases and the J segment 7 bases; nucleotides outside the gene matches: 5. Germline V gene data show CDR1 as SGHRS and CDR2 as YFSETQ. This CDR3 region has 13 residues. Here the CDR3 reads CASSSRGQVEAFF. For the CDR3, the DNA is TGCGCCAGCAGCTCCAGGGGGCAGGTTGAAGCTTTCTTT.

The V call is TRBV3-1, the J call TRBJ1-2; D remains unclear. Germline V gene sequence: CDR1 LGHDT, CDR2 YNNKEL (reference sequence). This CDR3 region has 15 residues. Trimming took off 5 bases at V and 2 bases at J, with 15 bases between the two ends. CDR3 in DNA: TGTGCCAGCAGCGTCCGGGAGAACCTGAACTATGGCTACACCTTC. It codes for CASSVRENLNYGYTF.

This clonotype was observed many times. The gene calls are TRBV20-1 and TRBJ2-3, with D possibly TRBD2 on 6 matching bases. Germline loops: CDR1 DFQATT, CDR2 SNEGSKA (reference sequence). CDR3 length: 12 residues. V was shortened by 5 bases and J by 1 base, with 7 bases between the two germline ends. The chain's CDR3 is CSAERGTDTQYF. The CDR3 DNA reads TGCAGTGCTGAGCGGGGCACAGATACGCAGTATTTT.

This clonotype was seen more than once but under ten times. This chain joins TRBV7-9 and TRBJ2-4; 8 bases match TRBD1. Germline V gene sequence: CDR1 SEHNR, CDR2 FQNEAQ (reference sequence). Trimming cost V 5 bases and J 0 bases; bases outside gene matches: 6. The CDR3 consists of 16 residues. The CDR3 bases are TGTGCCAGCAGCCCGAGACAGGGGATAGCCAAAAACATTCAGTACTTC. As protein: CASSPRQGIAKNIQYF.

A few counts support this clonotype. This chain joins TRBV9 and TRBJ2-1; 9 bases are a match to TRBD1. The V gene end was trimmed by 2 bases and the J gene end by 4 bases; junction bases not matched to a gene: 16. Germline V gene sequence: CDR1 SGDLS, CDR2 YYNGEE. This CDR3 comprises 19 residues. The DNA for the CDR3 is TGTGCCAGCAGCGTCTTTCCGGGACAGGGCCAAGCGAGGTACAATGAGCAGTTCTTC. Its translation: CASSVFPGQGQARYNEQFF.

Only a few counts were recorded for this clonotype. The CDR3 protein is CASSLVETLGETQYF. In DNA, the CDR3 is TGTGCCAGCAGCTTAGTGGAGACACTGGGGGAGACCCAGTACTTC. V and J are TRBV7-9 and TRBJ2-5; D call uncertain. Trimming shortened V by 1 base and J by 5 bases, and 14 bases separated the two germline ends. The CDR3 is 15 amino acids. CDR1 is SEHNR and CDR2 is FQNEAQ in the germline V gene (reference sequence).

A few counts support this clonotype. V gene TRBV20-1 combines with J gene TRBJ2-3; D not certain. V was trimmed by 6 bases and J by 2 bases, leaving 15 bases between them. The length of the CDR3 is 14 residues. CDR1 and CDR2 from the germline V gene are DFQATT and SNEGSKA (reference sequence). CDR3 region: CSASKGHYTDTQYF. CDR3 coding DNA: TGCAGTGCGAGCAAGGGCCACTACACAGATACGCAGTATTTT.